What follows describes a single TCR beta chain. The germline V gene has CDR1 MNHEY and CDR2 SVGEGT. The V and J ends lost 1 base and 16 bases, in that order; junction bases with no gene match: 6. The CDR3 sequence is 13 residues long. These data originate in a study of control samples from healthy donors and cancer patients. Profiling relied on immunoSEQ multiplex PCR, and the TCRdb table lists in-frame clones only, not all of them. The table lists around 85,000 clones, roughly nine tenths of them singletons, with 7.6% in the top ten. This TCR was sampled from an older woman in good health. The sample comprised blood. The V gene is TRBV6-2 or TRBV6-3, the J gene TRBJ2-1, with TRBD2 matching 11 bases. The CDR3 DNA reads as TGTGCCAGCAGTTACTTCACTAGCGGGAGTAAATTCTTC. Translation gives CASSYFTSGSKFF.